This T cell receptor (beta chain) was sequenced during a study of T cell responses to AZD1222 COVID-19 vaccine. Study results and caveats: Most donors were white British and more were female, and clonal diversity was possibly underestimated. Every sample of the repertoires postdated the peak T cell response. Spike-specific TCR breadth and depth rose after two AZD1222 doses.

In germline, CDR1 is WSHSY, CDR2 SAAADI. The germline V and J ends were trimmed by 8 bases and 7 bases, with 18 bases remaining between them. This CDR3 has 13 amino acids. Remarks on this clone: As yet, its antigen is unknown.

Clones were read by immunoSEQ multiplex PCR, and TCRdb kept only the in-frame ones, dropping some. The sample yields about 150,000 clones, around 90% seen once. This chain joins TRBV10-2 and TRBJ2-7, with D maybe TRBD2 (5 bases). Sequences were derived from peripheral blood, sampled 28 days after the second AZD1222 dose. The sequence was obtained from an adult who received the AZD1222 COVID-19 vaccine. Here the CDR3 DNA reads TGCGCCAGCCGAACTGGACTGACGGGGGAGCAGTACTTC. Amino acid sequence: CASRTGLTGEQYF.